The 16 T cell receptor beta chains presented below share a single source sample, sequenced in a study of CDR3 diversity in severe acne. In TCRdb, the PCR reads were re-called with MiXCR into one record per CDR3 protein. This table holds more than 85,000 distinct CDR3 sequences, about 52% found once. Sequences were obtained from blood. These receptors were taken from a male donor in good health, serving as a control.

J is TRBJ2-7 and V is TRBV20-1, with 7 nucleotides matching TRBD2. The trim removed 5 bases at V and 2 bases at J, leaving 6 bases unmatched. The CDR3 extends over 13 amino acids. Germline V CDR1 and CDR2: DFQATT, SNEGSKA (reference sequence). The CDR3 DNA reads TGCAGTGCTCCAGACAGCGGGGCCTACGAGCAGTACTTC. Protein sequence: CSAPDSGAYEQYF.

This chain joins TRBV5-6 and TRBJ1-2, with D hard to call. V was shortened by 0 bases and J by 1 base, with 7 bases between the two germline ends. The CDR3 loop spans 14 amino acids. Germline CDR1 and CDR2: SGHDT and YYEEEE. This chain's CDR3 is CASSLVWDNYGYTF. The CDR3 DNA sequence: TGTGCCAGCAGCTTGGTGTGGGATAACTATGGCTACACCTTC.

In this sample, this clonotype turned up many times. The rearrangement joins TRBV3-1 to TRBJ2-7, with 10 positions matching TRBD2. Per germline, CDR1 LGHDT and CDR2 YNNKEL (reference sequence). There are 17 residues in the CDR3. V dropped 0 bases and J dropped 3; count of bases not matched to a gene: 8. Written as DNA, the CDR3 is TGTGCCAGCAGCCAAGATATTGGGACTAGCGCACGCTACGAGCAGTACTTC. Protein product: CASSQDIGTSARYEQYF.

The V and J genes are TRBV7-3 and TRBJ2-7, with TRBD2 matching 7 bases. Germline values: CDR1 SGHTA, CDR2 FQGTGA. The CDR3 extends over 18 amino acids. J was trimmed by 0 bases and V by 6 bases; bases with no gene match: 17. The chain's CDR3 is CASSFRLPSGGSSYEQYF. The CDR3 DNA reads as TGTGCCAGCAGTTTTCGTCTCCCTAGCGGAGGGTCCTCCTACGAGCAGTACTTC.

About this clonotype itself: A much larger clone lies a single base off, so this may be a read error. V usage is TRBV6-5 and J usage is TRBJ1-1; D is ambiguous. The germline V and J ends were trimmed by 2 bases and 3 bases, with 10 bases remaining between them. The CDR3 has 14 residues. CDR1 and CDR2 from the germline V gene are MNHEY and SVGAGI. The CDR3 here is CASSYLGGYTEAFF. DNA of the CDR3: TGTGCCAGCAGTTACCTTGGTGGATACACTGAAGCTTTCTTT.

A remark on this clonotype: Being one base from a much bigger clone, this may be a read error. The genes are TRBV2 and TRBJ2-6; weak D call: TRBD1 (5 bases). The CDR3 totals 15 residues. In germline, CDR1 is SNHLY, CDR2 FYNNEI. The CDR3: CASRDGVSGADVLTF. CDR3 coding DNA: TGTGCCAGCAGGGATGGGGTCTCTGGGGCCGACGTCCTGACTTTC.

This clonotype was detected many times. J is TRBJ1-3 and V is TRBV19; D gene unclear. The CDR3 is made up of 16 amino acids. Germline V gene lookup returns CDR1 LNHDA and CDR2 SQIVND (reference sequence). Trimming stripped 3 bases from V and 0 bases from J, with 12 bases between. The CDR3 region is CASSMAGRSSGNTIYF. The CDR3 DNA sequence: TGTGCCAGTAGTATGGCGGGCAGGAGCTCTGGAAACACCATATATTTT.

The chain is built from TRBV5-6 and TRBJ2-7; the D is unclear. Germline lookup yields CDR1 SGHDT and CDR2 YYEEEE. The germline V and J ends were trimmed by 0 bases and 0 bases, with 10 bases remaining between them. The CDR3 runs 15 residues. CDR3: CASSLGVTDSYEQYF. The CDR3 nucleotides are TGTGCCAGCAGCTTGGGTGTCACGGACTCCTACGAGCAGTACTTC.

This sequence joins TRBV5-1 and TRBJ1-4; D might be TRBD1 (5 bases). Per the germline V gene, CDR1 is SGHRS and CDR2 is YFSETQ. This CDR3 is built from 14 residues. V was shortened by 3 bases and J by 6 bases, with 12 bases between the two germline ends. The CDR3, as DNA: TGCGCCAGCAGCTCGTGGGGGGGTGATGAAAAACTGTTTTTT. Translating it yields CASSSWGGDEKLFF.

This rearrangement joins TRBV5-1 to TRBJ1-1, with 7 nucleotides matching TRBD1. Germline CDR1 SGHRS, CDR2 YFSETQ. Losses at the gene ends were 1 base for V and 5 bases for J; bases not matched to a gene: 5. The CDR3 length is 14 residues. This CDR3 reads CASSLTGAETEAFF. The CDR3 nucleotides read TGCGCCAGCAGCTTGACAGGGGCGGAGACTGAAGCTTTCTTT.

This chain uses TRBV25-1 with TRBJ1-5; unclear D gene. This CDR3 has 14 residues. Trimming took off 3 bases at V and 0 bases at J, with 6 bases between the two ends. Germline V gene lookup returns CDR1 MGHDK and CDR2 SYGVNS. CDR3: CASSDPYSNQPQHF. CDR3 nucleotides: TGTGCCAGCAGTGACCCCTATAGCAATCAGCCCCAGCATTTT.

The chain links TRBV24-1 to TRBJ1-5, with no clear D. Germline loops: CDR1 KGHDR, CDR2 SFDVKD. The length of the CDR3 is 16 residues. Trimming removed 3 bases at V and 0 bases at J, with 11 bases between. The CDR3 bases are TGTGCCACCAGTGATCCCTCTGTCGGTAGCAATCAGCCCCAGCATTTT. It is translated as CATSDPSVGSNQPQHF.

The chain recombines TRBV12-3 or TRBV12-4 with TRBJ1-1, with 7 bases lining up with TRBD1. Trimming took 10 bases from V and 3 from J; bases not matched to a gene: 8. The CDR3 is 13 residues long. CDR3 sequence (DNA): TGTGCCACCGCCCGCACAGGGGACACTGAAGCTTTCTTT. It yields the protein CATARTGDTEAFF.

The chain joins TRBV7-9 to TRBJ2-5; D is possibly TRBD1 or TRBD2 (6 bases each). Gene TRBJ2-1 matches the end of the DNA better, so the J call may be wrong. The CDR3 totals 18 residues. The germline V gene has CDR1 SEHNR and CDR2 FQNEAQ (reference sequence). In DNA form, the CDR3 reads TGTGCCAGCAGCTTAGGTGGGGGGCTCCTAACGAGGAGCAATGAGCAGTTCTTC. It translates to CASSLGGGLLTRSNEQFF.

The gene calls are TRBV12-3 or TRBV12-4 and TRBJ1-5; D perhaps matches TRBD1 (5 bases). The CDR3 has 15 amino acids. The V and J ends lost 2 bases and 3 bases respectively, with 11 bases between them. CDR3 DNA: TGTGCCAGCAGTTTATGGGGACTGTACAATCAGCCCCAGCATTTT. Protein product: CASSLWGLYNQPQHF.

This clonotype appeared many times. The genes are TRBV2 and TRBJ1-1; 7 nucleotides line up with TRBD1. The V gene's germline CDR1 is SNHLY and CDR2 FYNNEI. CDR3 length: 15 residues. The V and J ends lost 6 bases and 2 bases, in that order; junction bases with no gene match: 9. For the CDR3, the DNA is TGTGCCAGCAGCGATCTTGGGACAGCTAACACTGAAGCTTTCTTT. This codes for CASSDLGTANTEAFF.